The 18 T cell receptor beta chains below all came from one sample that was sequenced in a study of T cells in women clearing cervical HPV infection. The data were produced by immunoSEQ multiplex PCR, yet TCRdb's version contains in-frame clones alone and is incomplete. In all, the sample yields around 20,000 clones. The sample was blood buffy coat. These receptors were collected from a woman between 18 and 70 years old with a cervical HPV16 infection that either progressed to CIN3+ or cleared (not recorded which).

Here the CDR3 reads CASSMGHTYTF. The DNA read from the CDR3 is TGTGCCAGTAGTATGGGCCATACC. The rearrangement joins TRBV19 to TRBJ1-2; D ambiguous. The read finishes 3 residues shy of the CDR3 end, and the germline J gene is used to complete it. The germline V gene has CDR1 LNHDA and CDR2 SQIVND (reference sequence). The CDR3 sequence is 11 residues long.

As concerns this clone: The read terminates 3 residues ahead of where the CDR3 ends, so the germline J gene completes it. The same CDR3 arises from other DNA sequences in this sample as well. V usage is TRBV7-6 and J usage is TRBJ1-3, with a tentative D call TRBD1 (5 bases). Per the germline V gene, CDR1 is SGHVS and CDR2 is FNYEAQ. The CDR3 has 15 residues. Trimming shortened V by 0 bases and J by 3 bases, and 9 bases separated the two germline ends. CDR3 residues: CASSLAEGFGNTIYF. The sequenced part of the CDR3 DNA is TGTGCCAGCAGCTTAGCCGAGGGGTTTGGAAACACC.

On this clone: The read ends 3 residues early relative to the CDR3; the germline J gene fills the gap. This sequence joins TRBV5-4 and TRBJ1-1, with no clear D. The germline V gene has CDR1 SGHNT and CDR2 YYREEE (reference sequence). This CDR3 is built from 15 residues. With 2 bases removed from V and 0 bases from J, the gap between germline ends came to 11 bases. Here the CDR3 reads CASSFRTFMNTEAFF. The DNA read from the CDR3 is TGTGCCAGCAGCTTTCGGACTTTCATGAACACTGAA.

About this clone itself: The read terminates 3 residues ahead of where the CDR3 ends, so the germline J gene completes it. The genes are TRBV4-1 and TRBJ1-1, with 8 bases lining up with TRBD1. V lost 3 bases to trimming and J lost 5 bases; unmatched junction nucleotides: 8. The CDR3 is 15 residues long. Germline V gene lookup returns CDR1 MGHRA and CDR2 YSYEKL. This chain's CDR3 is CASSQGWTGNTEAFF. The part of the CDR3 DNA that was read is TGCGCCAGCAGCCAGGGGTGGACAGGGAATACTGAA.

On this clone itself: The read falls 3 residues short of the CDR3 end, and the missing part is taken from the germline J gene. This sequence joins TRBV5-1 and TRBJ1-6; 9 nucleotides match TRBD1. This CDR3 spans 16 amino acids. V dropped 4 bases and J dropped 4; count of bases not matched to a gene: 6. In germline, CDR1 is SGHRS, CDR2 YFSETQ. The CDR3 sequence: CASSESGQGYNSPLHF. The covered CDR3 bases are TGCGCCAGCAGCGAATCCGGACAGGGGTATAATTCACCC. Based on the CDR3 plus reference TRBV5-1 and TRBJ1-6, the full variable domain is KAGVTQTPRYLIKTRGQQVTLSCSPISGHRSVSWYQQTPGQGLQFLFEYFSETQRNKGNFPGRFSGRQFSNSRSEMNVSTLELGDSALYLCASSESGQGYNSPLHFGNGTRLTVT.

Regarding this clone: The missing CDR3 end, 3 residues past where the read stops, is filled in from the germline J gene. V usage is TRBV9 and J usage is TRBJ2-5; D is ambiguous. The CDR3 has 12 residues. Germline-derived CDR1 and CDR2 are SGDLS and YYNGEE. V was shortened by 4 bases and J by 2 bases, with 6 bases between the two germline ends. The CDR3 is CASSNPQETQYF. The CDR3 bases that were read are TGTGCCAGCAGCAATCCTCAAGAGACC.

The CDR3 protein is CASSLDRVAKNIQYF. The part of the CDR3 DNA that was read is TGTGCCAGCAGCTTAGATCGGGTAGCCAAAAACATT. The chain combines TRBV11-2 with TRBJ2-4; D uncertain. The read stops 3 residues short of the end of the CDR3; the missing end is completed from the germline J gene. CDR1 and CDR2 (germline): SGHAT, FQNNGV. V lost 0 bases and J 0 bases, leaving 6 bases between the germline ends. This CDR3 contains 15 residues.

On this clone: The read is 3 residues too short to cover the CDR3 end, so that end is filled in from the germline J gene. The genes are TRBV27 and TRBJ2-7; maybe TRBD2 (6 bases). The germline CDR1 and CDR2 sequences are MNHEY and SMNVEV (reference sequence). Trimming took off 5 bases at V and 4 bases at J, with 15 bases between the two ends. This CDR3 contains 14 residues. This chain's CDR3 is CASSPSTRPYEQYF. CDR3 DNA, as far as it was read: TGTGCCAGCAGTCCATCGACTAGACCGTACGAG.

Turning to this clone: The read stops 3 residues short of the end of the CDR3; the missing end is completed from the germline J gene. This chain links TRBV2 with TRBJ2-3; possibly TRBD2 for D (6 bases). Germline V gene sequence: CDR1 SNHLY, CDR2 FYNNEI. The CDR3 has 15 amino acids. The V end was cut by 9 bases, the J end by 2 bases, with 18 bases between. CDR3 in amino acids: CASRGLPLNTDTQYF. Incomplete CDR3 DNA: TGTGCCAGTAGAGGACTACCGCTCAACACAGATACG.

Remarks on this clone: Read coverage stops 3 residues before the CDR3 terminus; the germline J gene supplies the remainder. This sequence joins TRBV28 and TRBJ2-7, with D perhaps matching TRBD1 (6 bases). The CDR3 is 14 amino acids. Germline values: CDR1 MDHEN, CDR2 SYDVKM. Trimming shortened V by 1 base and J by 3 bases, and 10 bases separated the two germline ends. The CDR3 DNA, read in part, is TGTGCCAGCAGTTTATTAAGGGGGAACTACGAG. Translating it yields CASSLLRGNYE. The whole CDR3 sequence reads CASSLLRGNYEQYF.

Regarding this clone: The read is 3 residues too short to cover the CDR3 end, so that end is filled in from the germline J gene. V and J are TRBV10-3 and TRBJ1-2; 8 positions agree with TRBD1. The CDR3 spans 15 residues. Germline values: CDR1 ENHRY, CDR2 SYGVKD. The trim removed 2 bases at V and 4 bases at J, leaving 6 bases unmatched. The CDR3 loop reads CAISERDRHTYGYTF. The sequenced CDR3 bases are TGTGCCATCAGTGAGAGGGACAGGCACACCTATGGC.

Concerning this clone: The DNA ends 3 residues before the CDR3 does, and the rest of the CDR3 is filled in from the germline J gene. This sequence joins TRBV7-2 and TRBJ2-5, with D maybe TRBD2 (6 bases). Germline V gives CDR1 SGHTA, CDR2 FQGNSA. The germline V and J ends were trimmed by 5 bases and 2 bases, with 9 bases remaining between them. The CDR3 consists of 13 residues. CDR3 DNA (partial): TGTGCCAGCAGCCGGGGGATGCAAGAGACC. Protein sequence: CASSRGMQET. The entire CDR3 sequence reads CASSRGMQETQYF.

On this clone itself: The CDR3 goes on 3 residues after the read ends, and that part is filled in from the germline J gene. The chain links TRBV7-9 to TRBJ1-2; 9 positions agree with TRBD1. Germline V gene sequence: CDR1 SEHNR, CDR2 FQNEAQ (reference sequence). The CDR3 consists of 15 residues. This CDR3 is CASSSRQGDFRGYTF. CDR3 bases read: TGTGCCAGCAGCTCCCGACAGGGGGATTTTCGCGGC.

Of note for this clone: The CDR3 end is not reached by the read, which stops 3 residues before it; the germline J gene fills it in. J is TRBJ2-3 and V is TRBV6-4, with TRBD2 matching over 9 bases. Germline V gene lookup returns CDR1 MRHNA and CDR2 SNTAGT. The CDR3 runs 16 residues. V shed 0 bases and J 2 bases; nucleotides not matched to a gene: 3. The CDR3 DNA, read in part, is TGTGCCAGCAGTGACTCGAGCGGGGGGTCCACAGATACG. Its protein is CASSDSSGGSTDT. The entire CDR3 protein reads CASSDSSGGSTDTQYF.

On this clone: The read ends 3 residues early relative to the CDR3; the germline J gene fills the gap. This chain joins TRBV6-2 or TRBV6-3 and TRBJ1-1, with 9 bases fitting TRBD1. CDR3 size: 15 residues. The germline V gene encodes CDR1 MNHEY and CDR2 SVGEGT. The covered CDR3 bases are TGTGCCAGCGCTCCTTTCCGGACAGGGGCGGGAGAA. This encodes CASAPFRTGAGE. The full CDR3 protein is CASAPFRTGAGEAFF.

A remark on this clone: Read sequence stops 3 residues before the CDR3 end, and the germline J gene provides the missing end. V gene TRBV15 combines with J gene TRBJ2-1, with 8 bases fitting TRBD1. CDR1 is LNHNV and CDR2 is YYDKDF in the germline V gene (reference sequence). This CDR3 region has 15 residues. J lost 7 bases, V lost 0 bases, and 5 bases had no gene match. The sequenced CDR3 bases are TGTGCCACCAGCAGAGATCCCCAGGGGGCAAATGAG. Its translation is CATSRDPQGANE. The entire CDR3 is CATSRDPQGANEQFF.

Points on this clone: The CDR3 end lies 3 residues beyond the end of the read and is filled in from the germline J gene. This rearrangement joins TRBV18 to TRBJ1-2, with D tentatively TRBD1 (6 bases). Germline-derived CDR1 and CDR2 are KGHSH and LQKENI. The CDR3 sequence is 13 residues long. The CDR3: CASSPGRDNDYTF. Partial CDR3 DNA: TGTGCCAGCTCACCCGGGAGGGACAATGAC.

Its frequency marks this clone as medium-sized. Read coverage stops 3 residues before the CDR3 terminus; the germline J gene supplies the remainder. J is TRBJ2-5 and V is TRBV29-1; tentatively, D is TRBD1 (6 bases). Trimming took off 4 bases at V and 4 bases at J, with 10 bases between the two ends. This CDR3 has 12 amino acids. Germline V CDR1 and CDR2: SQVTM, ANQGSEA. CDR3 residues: CSVGDIGETQYF. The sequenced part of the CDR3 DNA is TGCAGCGTTGGGGACATTGGAGAGACC.